The 26 T cell receptor beta chains given below trace back to one sample, sequenced in a study of blood T cells in healthy people across ages. A J-beta primer mix and a sample-barcoded 5' primer were used in a second PCR of about 7 to 12 cycles. MiXCR was run by TCRdb on the 5' RACE reads, yielding one entry per CDR3 protein. The sample carries roughly 1.5 million distinct CDR3 sequences, roughly 43% recorded once. Sequenced sample: blood. The source is a woman aged 18-29 years in good health.

In this sample, this clonotype turned up once. The chain recombines TRBV12-3 or TRBV12-4 with TRBJ2-2, with TRBD1 matching over 7 bases. CDR3 length: 13 residues. The J segment lost 6 bases and the V segment lost 8 bases, leaving 6 bases of the junction unmatched. CDR3 nucleotides: TGTGCCAGCTATGAGGGGGCCGCCGGGGAGCTGTTTTTT. The encoded protein is CASYEGAAGELFF.

This clonotype has more than one count but fewer than ten. The chain links TRBV27 to TRBJ2-1; D ambiguous. Per the germline V gene, CDR1 is MNHEY and CDR2 is SMNVEV (reference sequence). Deletions cut 8 bases from V and 0 bases from J, with 8 bases between. There are 13 residues in the CDR3. Here the CDR3 reads CASALSSYNEQFF. The CDR3 DNA is TGTGCCAGCGCTCTGAGCTCCTACAATGAGCAGTTCTTC.

This chain connects TRBV24-1 to TRBJ2-7; perhaps TRBD1 as D (6 bases). Germline V CDR1 and CDR2: KGHDR, SFDVKD. CDR3 length: 13 amino acids. Trimming removed 10 bases at V and 2 bases at J, with 14 bases between. The CDR3 DNA is TGTGCCACAAACCGGGACACACCCTACGAGCAGTACTTC. This encodes CATNRDTPYEQYF.

This clonotype has just a few counts. The chain joins TRBV4-2 to TRBJ1-1; TRBD1 matches at 8 bases. The CDR3 consists of 13 residues. Trimming at V came to 0 bases and at J to 9 bases, leaving 3 bases not matched to a gene. From germline, CDR1 is LGHNA and CDR2 YNFKEQ. CDR3 sequence: CASSQDNRGKAFF. The CDR3 DNA reads TGTGCCAGCAGCCAAGACAACAGGGGGAAAGCTTTCTTT.

The chain employs TRBV12-3 or TRBV12-4 and TRBJ2-5; TRBD1 matches 9 bases. There are 15 residues in the CDR3. V shed 6 bases and J 4 bases; nucleotides not matched to a gene: 9. CDR3 DNA sequence: TGTGCCAGCAGCATAGGGGACAGGGAGCGAGAGACCCAGTACTTC. This encodes CASSIGDRERETQYF.

This clonotype has ten or more counts. This chain connects TRBV5-5 to TRBJ1-1; D possibly corresponds to TRBD1 (6 bases). Germline values: CDR1 SGHKS, CDR2 YYEKEE (reference sequence). Trimming left V 2 bases short and J 1 base short, with 15 bases between. CDR3 size: 16 residues. The CDR3 region has the DNA TGTGCCAGCAGCTTACGTGGGGGGGCAGCGAACACTGAAGCTTTCTTT. This codes for CASSLRGGAANTEAFF.

This chain links TRBV20-1 with TRBJ2-4; a weak D match, TRBD1 (6 bases). V lost 1 base, J lost 7 bases, and 26 bases lay in between. The CDR3 has 18 residues. Per the germline V gene, CDR1 is DFQATT and CDR2 is SNEGSKA (reference sequence). CDR3 loop: CSARAPGTPLASGNIQYF. For the CDR3, the DNA is TGCAGTGCTAGAGCACCTGGGACACCTCTCGCCTCCGGGAACATTCAGTACTTC.

This clonotype was observed at least ten times. V is TRBV10-3 and J is TRBJ1-5; 10 nucleotides match TRBD1. CDR1 and CDR2 (germline): ENHRY, SYGVKD. The CDR3 contains 16 residues. Trimming removed 3 bases from V and 3 bases from J; junction bases left unmatched: 5. DNA for the CDR3: TGTGCCATCAGTGACAGGACAGGGGGATTCAATCAGCCCCAGCATTTT. Amino acid sequence: CAISDRTGGFNQPQHF.

The sample holds a few counts of this clonotype. This chain uses TRBV9 with TRBJ2-3; 8 bases line up with TRBD2. V was pared by 5 bases and J by 2 bases, with 7 bases of the junction left unmatched. CDR1 is SGDLS, CDR2 YYNGEE, per germline. This CDR3 region has 15 residues. The chain's CDR3 is CASSLRGGTTDTQYF. The DNA of the CDR3 is TGTGCCAGCAGTCTACGGGGGGGGACCACAGATACGCAGTATTTT.

The chain employs TRBV20-1 and TRBJ1-2, with D maybe TRBD1 (5 bases). Germline CDR1 reads DFQATT; CDR2 reads SNEGSKA (reference sequence). The V end lost 3 bases, the J end lost 8 bases, and 13 bases lay between the germline ends. This CDR3 is 12 amino acids long. As DNA, the CDR3 is TGCAGTGCTAGGATAAAACCAGGGGGCTACACCTTC. It is translated as CSARIKPGGYTF.

The V and J genes are TRBV28 and TRBJ1-5, with a possible D match to TRBD1 (5 bases). V was cut by 2 bases and J by 4 bases, with 9 bases left in between. Germline values: CDR1 MDHEN, CDR2 SYDVKM. The CDR3 has 14 residues. Here the CDR3 reads CASSLRDGNQPQHF. Here the CDR3 DNA reads TGTGCCAGCAGTTTAAGGGACGGGAATCAGCCCCAGCATTTT.

This chain joins TRBV7-9 and TRBJ1-4; D possibly corresponds to TRBD1 (5 bases). V dropped 10 bases and J dropped 0 bases, with 15 bases sitting between them. The CDR3 has 15 amino acids. Germline V gene sequence: CDR1 SEHNR, CDR2 FQNEAQ (reference sequence). As DNA, the CDR3 is TGTGCCACCAGTGGGGGGGGAGCAACTAATGAAAAACTGTTTTTT. It codes for CATSGGGATNEKLFF.

This clonotype has just a few counts. The chain carries TRBV28 and TRBJ1-4; 7 nucleotides match TRBD1. V dropped 4 bases and J dropped 3; count of bases not matched to a gene: 2. CDR3 size: 14 residues. The germline CDR1 and CDR2 sequences are MDHEN and SYDVKM. CDR3 sequence reads: CASSSGTANEKLFF. For the CDR3, the DNA is TGTGCCAGCAGTTCCGGGACAGCTAATGAAAAACTGTTTTTT.

The chain employs TRBV7-2 and TRBJ2-4; no clear D. The end of the DNA fits TRBJ2-7 better, so the J call may be wrong. Looked up from germline, CDR1 is SGHTA and CDR2 is FQGNSA. CDR3 length: 14 residues. The CDR3 here is CASRRRLEGDEQYF. As DNA, the CDR3 is TGTGCCAGCAGACGAAGGCTAGAAGGCGACGAGCAGTACTTC.

The J gene is TRBJ2-1, the V gene TRBV7-2; the D is unclear. The length of the CDR3 is 12 residues. Germline V gene lookup returns CDR1 SGHTA and CDR2 FQGNSA. V lost 7 bases and J lost 10, with 14 bases in between. DNA of the CDR3: TGTGCCAGCACCCAAAGCAGTGTCGAGCAGTTCTTC. Protein: CASTQSSVEQFF.

In regard to this clonotype: One end of the junction varies from germline; a read error may be responsible. The rearrangement links TRBV12-3 or TRBV12-4 to TRBJ2-1, with a tentative D call TRBD2 (6 bases). The CDR3 is 17 residues long. This chain's CDR3 is CTSSPLRGGMAYNEQFF. The CDR3 region has the DNA TGTACCAGCAGTCCCCTCCGGGGAGGTATGGCATACAATGAGCAGTTCTTC.

The chain combines TRBV4-1 with TRBJ2-7; TRBD1 matches at 8 bases. The J segment lost 0 bases and the V segment lost 5 bases, leaving 9 bases of the junction unmatched. The germline V gene encodes CDR1 MGHRA and CDR2 YSYEKL. The CDR3 has 16 residues. CDR3 sequence (DNA): TGCGCCAGCAGCAAAGGACAGGGTGTGAACTCCTACGAGCAGTACTTC. Protein sequence: CASSKGQGVNSYEQYF.

This sequence joins TRBV9 and TRBJ1-2; 12 positions agree with TRBD1. Germline CDR1 and CDR2: SGDLS and YYNGEE. The CDR3 consists of 16 residues. J gave up 0 bases and V 2 bases, and 2 bases lay outside the gene matches. CDR3 DNA: TGTGCCAGCAGCGTCGGGACAGGGGGCACTAACTATGGCTACACCTTC. It translates to CASSVGTGGTNYGYTF.

The chain uses TRBV11-1 and TRBJ2-1, with D tentatively TRBD2 (8 bases). Trimming took 5 bases from V and 4 from J, leaving 15 bases between them. The CDR3 has 15 residues. Germline CDR1 SGHAT, CDR2 FQDESV (reference sequence). CDR3 residues: CASSHRGGGYNEQFF. CDR3 DNA: TGTGCCAGCAGCCACAGGGGCGGGGGGTACAATGAGCAGTTCTTC. The whole variable domain, remainder taken from reference TRBV11-1 and TRBJ2-1, is EAEVAQSPRYKITEKSQAVAFWCDPISGHATLYWYRQILGQGPELLVQFQDESVVDDSQLPKDRFSAERLKGVDSTLKIQPAELGDSAMYLCASSHRGGGYNEQFFGPGTRLTVL.

This clonotype was picked up many times. The chain uses TRBV4-2 and TRBJ1-4; D gene ambiguous. This CDR3 contains 13 residues. V lost 2 bases, J lost 13 bases, and 14 bases lay in between. Germline V lookup: CDR1 LGHNA, CDR2 YNFKEQ. CDR3 region: CASSQLNTRILFF. CDR3 nucleotides: TGTGCCAGCAGCCAACTGAACACTAGGATACTGTTTTTT.

This clonotype was seen a handful of times. The chain employs TRBV29-1 and TRBJ2-1; TRBD1 or TRBD2 may be the D gene (5 bases each). Trimming took off 1 base at V and 4 bases at J, with 14 bases between the two ends. CDR1 is SQVTM and CDR2 is ANQGSEA in the germline V gene. The CDR3 extends over 15 amino acids. The CDR3 sequence: CSVEGTGPIYNEQFF. Written as DNA, the CDR3 is TGCAGCGTTGAAGGGACGGGACCGATATACAATGAGCAGTTCTTC.

This clonotype appeared a few times. The chain carries TRBV7-2 and TRBJ2-5; 9 bases fit TRBD1. The CDR3 loop spans 15 amino acids. The V and J ends lost 3 bases and 5 bases, in that order; junction bases with no gene match: 7. Germline V CDR1 and CDR2: SGHTA, FQGNSA. This CDR3 reads CASSFFTGGRETQYF. The CDR3 nucleotides are TGTGCCAGCAGCTTTTTCACAGGGGGCCGCGAGACCCAGTACTTC.

This clonotype has just a few counts. The chain links TRBV7-9 to TRBJ1-1; no clear D. The length of the CDR3 is 17 residues. The germline V gene has CDR1 SEHNR and CDR2 FQNEAQ (reference sequence). V lost 6 bases and J 3 bases, leaving 23 bases between the germline ends. This CDR3 reads CASSFPPEKATHTEAFF. CDR3 DNA sequence: TGTGCCAGCAGTTTCCCCCCGGAGAAGGCCACTCACACTGAAGCTTTCTTT. The full variable domain, in which reference TRBV7-9 and TRBJ1-1 provide the parts outside the CDR3, is DTGVSQNPRHKITKRGQNVTFRCDPISEHNRLYWYRQTLGQGPEFLTYFQNEAQLEKSRLLSDRFSAERPKGSFSTLEIQRTEQGDSAMYLCASSFPPEKATHTEAFFGQGTRLTVV.

This clonotype was seen repeatedly, ten times or more. The chain carries TRBV7-2 and TRBJ2-3; no definite D call. Germline CDR1 reads SGHTA; CDR2 reads FQGNSA. The CDR3 is 15 amino acids. The germline V and J ends were trimmed by 2 bases and 2 bases, with 11 bases remaining between them. In nucleotides, the CDR3 is TGTGCCAGCAGCTTAAGGGCGGCCTACACAGATACGCAGTATTTT. Translating it yields CASSLRAAYTDTQYF.

This clonotype was seen a handful of times. At one of its ends the junction is not consistent with the germline gene, which may arise from a read error. The gene calls are TRBV6-2 or TRBV6-3 and TRBJ2-7; no clear D. CDR1 is MNHEY and CDR2 is SVGEGT in the germline V gene. The CDR3 runs 15 residues. The CDR3 spells CASSYGAGSSYEQYF. The CDR3 bases are TGTGCCAGCAGTTACGGCGCCGGGTCCTCCTATGAGCAGTACTTC.

This clonotype was observed a handful of times. J is TRBJ2-1 and V is TRBV27; D is possibly TRBD2 (5 bases). Germline V CDR1 and CDR2: MNHEY, SMNVEV (reference sequence). This CDR3 has 17 residues. V lost 2 bases and J lost 4, with 18 bases in between. The CDR3 DNA reads TGTGCCAGCAGTTTACTGACTACCAAGCGACATTACAATGAGCAGTTCTTC. This encodes CASSLLTTKRHYNEQFF.